A single sample gave rise to the 28 T cell receptor beta chains below, sequenced in a study of response to subunit inactivated influenza vaccine. TCRdb ran MiXCR on the RT-PCR reads and lists one entry per CDR3 protein. The repertoire holds around 710,000 distinct CDR3 sequences, approximately 15% seen once, with less than 9% in the top ten. This sample comprised PBMCs from blood, obtained 14 to 15 days before vaccination. Receptors were obtained from a man in his forties or fifties who received an inactivated influenza vaccine.

This clonotype was picked up one time. The V call is TRBV5-1, the J call TRBJ2-1; 8 bases match TRBD1. CDR1 is SGHRS, CDR2 YFSETQ, per germline. After removal of 5 bases from V and 0 bases from J, the junction contained 10 bases not matched to a gene. This CDR3 is built from 17 residues. The CDR3 region has the DNA TGCGCCAGCAGAAGGGCAGGGGGCCGGAGCTCCTACAATGAGCAGTTCTTC. This codes for CASRRAGGRSSYNEQFF.

Comment on this clonotype: At one boundary the junction diverges from the germline segment, which might be a read error. The V call is TRBV20-1, the J call TRBJ2-5; 12 nucleotides agree with TRBD2. This CDR3 comprises 17 residues. Per germline, CDR1 DFQATT and CDR2 SNEGSKA (reference sequence). CDR3 protein: CCARGGRLAGVGETQYF. The CDR3 DNA is TGCTGTGCTAGAGGGGGGAGACTAGCGGGAGTTGGGGAGACCCAGTACTTC.

This clonotype was observed a handful of times. V and J are TRBV11-2 and TRBJ2-3, with 9 nucleotides matching TRBD2. The CDR3 is 16 amino acids. In germline, CDR1 is SGHAT, CDR2 FQNNGV. With V trimmed by 7 bases and J by 2 bases, 10 bases remained unmatched. CDR3 protein: CASNPGRGGITDTQYF. In nucleotides, the CDR3 is TGTGCCAGCAACCCTGGGCGGGGGGGGATCACAGATACGCAGTATTTT.

The genes are TRBV20-1 and TRBJ1-1; perhaps TRBD1 as D (5 bases). Trimming removed 2 bases at V and 3 bases at J, with 10 bases between. This CDR3 comprises 13 residues. Germline loops: CDR1 DFQATT, CDR2 SNEGSKA (reference sequence). CDR3 DNA sequence: TGCAGTGCTAGAAGGGGTTCGGACACTGAAGCTTTCTTT. Translated: CSARRGSDTEAFF.

The chain employs TRBV2 and TRBJ2-7; no firm D call. From germline, CDR1 is SNHLY and CDR2 FYNNEI. The CDR3 spans 12 residues. Trimming stripped 7 bases from V and 3 bases from J, with 10 bases between. The CDR3, as DNA: TGTGCCAGCAACGGACGGTTCTACGAGCAGTACTTC. Translation gives CASNGRFYEQYF.

This chain links TRBV27 with TRBJ2-1, with D perhaps TRBD2 (6 bases). Between the trimmed V and J ends, which lost 3 bases and 9 bases, there was a span of 18 bases. This CDR3 spans 15 amino acids. The germline V gene encodes CDR1 MNHEY and CDR2 SMNVEV (reference sequence). The CDR3 protein is CASSLEGPKYLEQFF. The CDR3 DNA follows: TGTGCCAGCAGTTTGGAGGGACCAAAGTATCTTGAGCAGTTCTTC.

This CDR3 reads CSARYRGYAEAFF. CDR3 DNA: TGCAGTGCTAGATATAGGGGCTACGCTGAAGCTTTCTTT. This chain uses TRBV20-1 with TRBJ1-1, with D possibly TRBD1 on 5 matching bases. The CDR3 runs to 13 residues. In germline, CDR1 is DFQATT, CDR2 SNEGSKA (reference sequence). Trimming pared 2 bases from V and 6 bases from J, leaving 13 bases between.

This clonotype was recorded many times. The rearrangement joins TRBV20-1 to TRBJ2-5; possible D gene TRBD2, 6 bases. The CDR3 has 12 residues. Germline loops: CDR1 DFQATT, CDR2 SNEGSKA (reference sequence). Trimming took 4 bases from V and 10 from J, leaving 16 bases between them. CDR3 sequence: CSATGTVGSQYF. The CDR3 DNA is TGCAGTGCTACAGGGACCGTCGGGAGCCAGTACTTC.

Many counts were recorded for this clonotype. The rearrangement links TRBV3-1 to TRBJ2-1, with D hard to call. Trimming left V 3 bases short and J 8 bases short, with 8 bases between. This CDR3 has 12 residues. Germline V gene data show CDR1 as LGHDT and CDR2 as YNNKEL (reference sequence). The CDR3 DNA reads as TGTGCCAGCAGCCATTCCCCCCATGAGCAGTTCTTC. Encoded protein: CASSHSPHEQFF.

The V gene is TRBV28, the J gene TRBJ2-3; the D gene is possibly TRBD2 (6 bases). With 1 base removed from V and 3 bases from J, the gap between germline ends came to 11 bases. The length of the CDR3 is 15 residues. Per germline, CDR1 MDHEN and CDR2 SYDVKM. The CDR3 DNA is TGTGCCAGCAGTTTATTCGGCGGGATGACAGATACGCAGTATTTT. Protein sequence: CASSLFGGMTDTQYF.

V usage is TRBV5-1 and J usage is TRBJ2-1; D is undetermined. The V gene's germline CDR1 is SGHRS and CDR2 YFSETQ. This CDR3 is 13 amino acids long. With 2 bases removed from V and 8 bases from J, the gap between germline ends came to 11 bases. CDR3 sequence (DNA): TGCGCCAGCAGCTTCCTCGAATCCGATGAGCAGTTCTTC. It yields the protein CASSFLESDEQFF.

This clonotype was detected many times. CDR3 sequence (DNA): TGTGCCAGCAGCTGGACTAGCGGGGGACCCTACGAGCAGTACTTC. Protein: CASSWTSGGPYEQYF. V and J are TRBV6-2 or TRBV6-3 and TRBJ2-7; 13 positions match TRBD2. Germline CDR1 reads MNHEY; CDR2 reads SVGEGT. The CDR3 sequence is 15 residues long. The J segment lost 2 bases and the V segment lost 6 bases, leaving 4 bases of the junction unmatched.

In this sample, this clonotype turned up a few times. As DNA, the CDR3 is TGTGCCAGCAGCCAAGTCTCAGGGCCCTACGAGCAGTACTTC. It specifies CASSQVSGPYEQYF. The chain has TRBV14 and TRBJ2-7, with D tentatively TRBD1 (5 bases). CDR1 SGHDN and CDR2 FVKESK come from the germline V gene. The CDR3 loop spans 14 amino acids. V lost 1 base to trimming and J lost 2 bases, with 9 bases between them. The full variable domain, completed using reference TRBV14 and TRBJ2-7, is EAGVTQFPSHSVIEKGQTVTLRCDPISGHDNLYWYRRVMGKEIKFLLHFVKESKQDESGMPNNRFLAERTGGTYSTLKVQPAELEDSGVYFCASSQVSGPYEQYFGPGTRLTVT.

This clonotype has only a few counts. The chain is built from TRBV12-3 or TRBV12-4 and TRBJ1-1; D remains ambiguous. V was clipped by 4 bases and J by 1 base, with 16 bases between them. This CDR3 contains 16 residues. CDR3 residues: CASSSRVGGGNTEAFF. The CDR3 nucleotides are TGTGCCAGCAGTTCCCGCGTTGGTGGTGGGAACACTGAAGCTTTCTTT.

Comments on this clonotype: The junction does not match germline at one end; this may be a read error. V usage is TRBV2 and J usage is TRBJ2-7; no clear D. Germline V gene sequence: CDR1 SNHLY, CDR2 FYNNEI. This CDR3 contains 15 residues. The CDR3 region has the DNA TGTGCCAGCAGGCGGACCACCACGGTGTCCTCCGAGCAGTACTTC. This translates into CASRRTTTVSSEQYF.

This clonotype showed up just a few times. CDR3 in amino acids: CASSLGMSEQFF. CDR3 bases: TGTGCCAGCAGCTTAGGGATGTCAGAGCAGTTCTTC. This chain links TRBV11-2 with TRBJ2-1, with unresolved D. This CDR3 has 12 residues. In germline, CDR1 is SGHAT, CDR2 FQNNGV. The V end lost 1 base, the J end lost 10 bases, and 8 bases lay between the germline ends.

This clonotype has only a few counts. This chain joins TRBV20-1 and TRBJ2-4; 8 bases are shared with TRBD1. V was pared by 3 bases and J by 4 bases, with 5 bases of the junction left unmatched. Germline lookup yields CDR1 DFQATT and CDR2 SNEGSKA (reference sequence). This CDR3 has 14 amino acids. The CDR3 is CSASRTGLKNIQYF. For the CDR3, the DNA is TGCAGTGCTAGTAGGACAGGGTTGAAAAACATTCAGTACTTC.

This chain connects TRBV4-3 to TRBJ2-3, with TRBD1 matching over 7 bases. Looked up from germline, CDR1 is LGHNA and CDR2 is YSLEER. The CDR3 covers 18 residues. With V trimmed by 0 bases and J by 0 bases, 9 bases remained unmatched. The DNA of the CDR3 is TGCGCCAGCAGCCAAGACTGGACAGGCCTATCCAGCACAGATACGCAGTATTTT. Its translation is CASSQDWTGLSSTDTQYF.

This clonotype came up a few times. The chain is built from TRBV12-3 or TRBV12-4 and TRBJ2-7, with D hard to call. V gave up 6 bases and J gave up 6 bases, with 18 bases separating them. The CDR3 is made up of 14 amino acids. The CDR3 loop is CASSPRGRMSEQYF. CDR3 nucleotide sequence: TGTGCCAGCAGCCCCCGCGGCAGGATGTCCGAGCAGTACTTC.

The CDR3 protein is CATAPSSKNIQYF. Written as DNA, the CDR3 is TGTGCCACCGCCCCTAGCTCCAAAAACATTCAGTACTTC. This sequence joins TRBV24-1 and TRBJ2-4, with D perhaps TRBD2 (5 bases). Germline CDR1 and CDR2: KGHDR and SFDVKD. V lost 9 bases to trimming and J lost 2 bases, with 10 bases between them. This CDR3 spans 13 amino acids.

This clonotype has a handful of counts. V gene TRBV20-1 combines with J gene TRBJ2-1; D possibly corresponds to TRBD2 (6 bases). V was cut by 0 bases and J by 0 bases, with 15 bases left in between. Germline CDR1 is DFQATT and CDR2 is SNEGSKA (reference sequence). This CDR3 is built from 17 residues. CDR3 in amino acids: CSARDRGGSGSYNEQFF. The DNA of the CDR3 is TGCAGTGCTAGAGATCGCGGCGGTAGCGGCTCCTACAATGAGCAGTTCTTC.

This clonotype was counted only a few times. This chain uses TRBV5-6 with TRBJ1-5; D may be TRBD1 (6 bases). Trimming took 5 bases from V and 5 from J, leaving 11 bases between them. The CDR3 sequence is 13 residues long. The V gene's germline CDR1 is SGHDT and CDR2 YYEEEE. The CDR3 region has the DNA TGTGCCAGCAGACCCGGACAGTATCAGCCCCAGCATTTT. Translating it yields CASRPGQYQPQHF.

This clonotype has only a few counts. The rearrangement uses TRBV11-2 and TRBJ2-5, with TRBD2 identical over 10 bases. J gave up 2 bases and V 5 bases, and 5 bases lay outside the gene matches. The CDR3 runs 15 residues. Germline CDR1 is SGHAT and CDR2 is FQNNGV. The CDR3 sequence is CASSTGLAEQETQYF. The CDR3 region has the DNA TGTGCCAGCAGCACCGGACTAGCGGAACAAGAGACCCAGTACTTC.

This clonotype was picked up many times. The chain couples TRBV5-1 to TRBJ2-2; unclear D gene. With 0 bases removed from V and 1 base from J, the gap between germline ends came to 10 bases. Germline V CDR1 and CDR2: SGHRS, YFSETQ. The CDR3 consists of 16 residues. CDR3 nucleotides: TGCGCCAGCAGCTTGGCGCCCAACTTGAACACCGGGGAGCTGTTTTTT. Its protein product is CASSLAPNLNTGELFF. The full variable domain, completed using reference TRBV5-1 and TRBJ2-2, is KAGVTQTPRYLIKTRGQQVTLSCSPISGHRSVSWYQQTPGQGLQFLFEYFSETQRNKGNFPGRFSGRQFSNSRSEMNVSTLELGDSALYLCASSLAPNLNTGELFFGEGSRLTVL.

There are a few counts of this clonotype. The chain has TRBV29-1 and TRBJ1-1; D gene uncertain. Germline CDR1 and CDR2: SQVTM and ANQGSEA. This CDR3 region has 12 residues. The ends were cut back, 4 bases at V and 1 base at J, with 7 bases in the middle. The CDR3 region is CSVVHQNTEAFF. CDR3 DNA: TGCAGCGTTGTCCACCAGAACACTGAAGCTTTCTTT. The complete variable domain, with remaining parts taken from reference TRBV29-1 and TRBJ1-1, reads SAVISQKPSRDICQRGTSLTIQCQVDSQVTMMFWYRQQPGQSLTLIATANQGSEATYESGFVIDKFPISRPNLTFSTLTVSNMSPEDSSIYLCSVVHQNTEAFFGQGTRLTVV.

V gene TRBV20-1 combines with J gene TRBJ2-7, with TRBD2 as a possible D gene (6 bases). Germline V gene sequence: CDR1 DFQATT, CDR2 SNEGSKA (reference sequence). This CDR3 region has 13 residues. With 3 bases removed from V and 2 bases from J, the gap between germline ends came to 11 bases. CDR3 region: CSARDYSTYEQYF. The CDR3 DNA reads as TGCAGTGCTAGGGACTACAGCACCTACGAGCAGTACTTC.

V gene TRBV27 combines with J gene TRBJ2-1; 12 positions agree with TRBD2. Germline loops: CDR1 MNHEY, CDR2 SMNVEV (reference sequence). The ends lost 2 bases at V and 6 bases at J; junction bases unmatched: 2. This CDR3 region has 15 residues. The CDR3 loop is CASSLLTSGSNEQFF. The CDR3 bases are TGTGCCAGCAGTTTACTGACTAGCGGGAGCAATGAGCAGTTCTTC.

This clonotype was recorded a few times. The CDR3 coding sequence is TGTGCCATCAGTGTTGCTTTGCAGGGTGGGAACCGCTACACCTTC. It translates to CAISVALQGGNRYTF. The rearrangement uses TRBV10-3 and TRBJ1-2, with TRBD1 as a possible D gene (5 bases). In germline, CDR1 is ENHRY, CDR2 SYGVKD. The CDR3 loop spans 15 amino acids. V was shortened by 4 bases and J by 9 bases, with 21 bases between the two germline ends.